Included here is one T cell receptor (beta chain) sequence, with context. Additional DNA sequences in this sample encode the identical CDR3. After removal of 10 bases from V and 2 bases from J, the junction contained 6 bases not matched to a gene. Germline V lookup: CDR1 WSHSY, CDR2 SAAADI. The CDR3 length is 13 residues. This table comes from immunoSEQ multiplex PCR, and its TCRdb copy is limited to in-frame clones, with some not included. The table records about 45,000 clones, 90% to 95% of them present only once. These data belong to a study of blood T cell repertoires in COVID-19. The specimen was peripheral blood. V is TRBV10-2 and J is TRBJ2-7; 9 bases fit TRBD2. This clonotype originated in a man in his fifties with COVID-19, enrolled during active disease. The CDR3 here is CATRAGGTYEQYF. The CDR3 bases are TGCGCCACCAGAGCGGGAGGCACCTACGAGCAGTACTTC.